The 27 T cell receptor beta chains in this list originate from one sample, sequenced in a study of human T cells and chemical hapten exposure. Time point defined: healthy volunteer bleed at 2 weeks. The starting material, unfractionated whole blood, was used for total RNA extraction. TCRdb called the RACE reads again in MiXCR, with one record for every CDR3 protein. The table lists about 130,000 distinct CDR3 sequences, more than 7.5% of them singletons. The sequencing sample was made of whole blood. The source of these receptors is a male donor in good health. Some clones in this sample may be carry-over from other donors' samples.

The chain recombines TRBV19 with TRBJ2-1; D is undetermined. Germline V gene lookup returns CDR1 LNHDA and CDR2 SQIVND (reference sequence). V was trimmed by 8 bases and J by 9 bases, leaving 5 bases between them. This CDR3 has 9 residues. CDR3 protein: CASGVEQFF. CDR3 sequence (DNA): TGTGCCAGTGGGGTTGAGCAGTTCTTC.

This clonotype showed up many times. The chain couples TRBV3-1 to TRBJ2-5, with 12 nucleotides matching TRBD2. V was pared by 3 bases and J by 2 bases, with 13 bases of the junction left unmatched. CDR1 is LGHDT and CDR2 is YNNKEL in the germline V gene (reference sequence). This CDR3 comprises 19 residues. CDR3 loop: CASSHEMVPGTSGQETQYF. CDR3 nucleotide sequence: TGTGCCAGCAGCCACGAAATGGTACCCGGGACTAGCGGGCAAGAGACCCAGTACTTC.

The chain employs TRBV27 and TRBJ2-7; TRBD2 is a possible D gene (6 bases). Germline V gene data show CDR1 as MNHEY and CDR2 as SMNVEV (reference sequence). The CDR3 loop spans 14 amino acids. Trimming cost V 7 bases and J 7 bases, with 20 bases left between them. The CDR3 reads CASTGTGRVGEQYF. CDR3 coding DNA: TGTGCCAGCACCGGGACTGGGCGCGTGGGAGAGCAGTACTTC.

This clonotype was counted many times. The chain recombines TRBV6-6 with TRBJ1-5, with D hard to call. Looked up from germline, CDR1 is MNHNY and CDR2 is SVGAGI (reference sequence). V was clipped by 6 bases and J by 3 bases, with 12 bases between them. The CDR3 spans 14 residues. This CDR3 is CASRTHTSNQPQHF. CDR3 in DNA: TGTGCCAGCAGGACCCACACCTCCAATCAGCCCCAGCATTTT.

Of note for this clonotype: Given a much more abundant clone one base away, this may be a read error. CDR3 DNA sequence: TGTGCCAGCAGTTTCCTCGGGACAGGGGGAGGGAGCAATCAGCTCCAGCATTTT. Translation gives CASSFLGTGGGSNQLQHF. The chain employs TRBV27 and TRBJ1-5; 11 bases match TRBD1. Germline V gene data show CDR1 as MNHEY and CDR2 as SMNVEV (reference sequence). This CDR3 comprises 18 residues.

Only a few counts were recorded for this clonotype. J is TRBJ1-5 and V is TRBV5-1; no clear D. Germline CDR1 reads SGHRS; CDR2 reads YFSETQ. The CDR3 spans 14 residues. The V end was cut by 0 bases, the J end by 4 bases, with 8 bases between. The CDR3 region has the DNA TGCGCCAGCAGCTTGGACGGGAAAAATCAGCCCCAGCATTTT. As protein: CASSLDGKNQPQHF. The complete variable domain, with remaining parts taken from reference TRBV5-1 and TRBJ1-5, reads KAGVTQTPRYLIKTRGQQVTLSCSPISGHRSVSWYQQTPGQGLQFLFEYFSETQRNKGNFPGRFSGRQFSNSRSEMNVSTLELGDSALYLCASSLDGKNQPQHFGDGTRLSIL.

This clonotype was counted only a few times. In DNA form, the CDR3 reads TGTGCCAGCAGTGCGGCGGGGGGGCTGTCCGATACGCAGTATTTT. Residues: CASSAAGGLSDTQYF. The rearrangement uses TRBV12-3 or TRBV12-4 and TRBJ2-3; 9 bases line up with TRBD2. With 5 bases clipped from V and 6 bases from J, the junction kept 9 bases outside the gene matches. The CDR3 totals 15 residues.

This clonotype was picked up a small number of times. The V and J genes are TRBV20-1 and TRBJ2-1; the match to TRBD2 covers 11 bases. V trimming: 7 bases; J trimming: 8 bases; junction bases outside the gene matches: 7. This CDR3 has 13 residues. From germline, CDR1 is DFQATT and CDR2 SNEGSKA (reference sequence). As DNA, the CDR3 is TGCAGTGTTCCAACTAGCGGGAGTTATGAGCAGTTCTTC. Translating gives CSVPTSGSYEQFF.

This clonotype turned up a few times. This chain connects TRBV29-1 to TRBJ1-1; D remains ambiguous. Germline CDR1 reads SQVTM; CDR2 reads ANQGSEA. The CDR3 runs 15 residues. V lost 6 bases, J lost 0 bases, and 17 bases lay in between. The CDR3 region is CSVVVRRRMNTEAFF. CDR3 nucleotide sequence: TGCAGCGTCGTTGTTAGACGGAGGATGAACACTGAAGCTTTCTTT.

In this sample, this clonotype turned up many times. V is TRBV20-1 and J is TRBJ2-1, with 8 bases fitting TRBD2. Germline CDR1 is DFQATT and CDR2 is SNEGSKA (reference sequence). V trimming: 0 bases; J trimming: 0 bases; junction bases outside the gene matches: 7. CDR3 length equals 17 residues. The CDR3 protein is CSARELAVKSSYNEQFF. The CDR3, as DNA: TGCAGTGCTAGAGAACTAGCGGTGAAAAGCTCCTACAATGAGCAGTTCTTC.

This chain joins TRBV12-3 or TRBV12-4 and TRBJ2-5, with D hard to call. The CDR3 totals 11 residues. The ends were cut back, 2 bases at V and 5 bases at J, with 3 bases in the middle. CDR3 coding DNA: TGTGCCAGCAGTTTAAGTGAGACCCAGTACTTC. Translation gives CASSLSETQYF.

The chain carries TRBV5-1 and TRBJ2-3, with 9 bases that match TRBD2. Germline values: CDR1 SGHRS, CDR2 YFSETQ. This CDR3 region has 15 residues. Losses at the gene ends were 5 bases for V and 2 bases for J; bases not matched to a gene: 6. The CDR3, as DNA: TGCGCCAGCAGACCGACTAGCGGATTCACAGATACGCAGTATTTT. Encoded protein: CASRPTSGFTDTQYF.

This clonotype was detected a few times. This chain joins TRBV29-1 and TRBJ2-5; 7 bases agree with TRBD1. CDR3 size: 13 residues. Germline V lookup: CDR1 SQVTM, CDR2 ANQGSEA. The V segment lost 5 bases and the J segment 2 bases; nucleotides outside the gene matches: 5. The CDR3 protein is CSVLGGFQETQYF. The CDR3 nucleotides read TGCAGCGTTCTAGGGGGCTTTCAAGAGACCCAGTACTTC.

There are a few counts of this clonotype. V and J are TRBV5-6 and TRBJ1-5, with D possibly TRBD1 on 5 matching bases. Per germline, CDR1 SGHDT and CDR2 YYEEEE. This CDR3 spans 15 amino acids. Trimming removed 0 bases at V and 0 bases at J, with 7 bases between. The CDR3 is CASSLGGTSNQPQHF. CDR3 nucleotides: TGTGCCAGCAGCTTGGGGGGGACTAGCAATCAGCCCCAGCATTTT.

In this sample, this clonotype turned up many times. This rearrangement joins TRBV20-1 to TRBJ2-1; 9 bases line up with TRBD2. Germline CDR1 and CDR2: DFQATT and SNEGSKA (reference sequence). The V segment lost 1 base and the J segment 0 bases; nucleotides outside the gene matches: 1. The CDR3 covers 15 residues. CDR3 DNA: TGCAGTGCTAGAGTGCGGGAGGGCTCCTACAATGAGCAGTTCTTC. Encoded protein: CSARVREGSYNEQFF.

This clonotype occurred a few times. V and J are TRBV6-5 and TRBJ1-1; D ambiguous. The V gene lost 0 bases and the J gene lost 3 bases, with 17 bases spanning the gap. The CDR3 loop spans 17 amino acids. CDR1 is MNHEY and CDR2 is SVGAGI in the germline V gene. The CDR3, as DNA: TGTGCCAGCAGTTACTCCCTCAGCAGCAGAGTGGACACTGAAGCTTTCTTT. It yields the protein CASSYSLSSRVDTEAFF.

The chain carries TRBV6-2 or TRBV6-3 and TRBJ1-5; tentatively, D is TRBD1 (6 bases). Germline V gene sequence: CDR1 MNHEY, CDR2 SVGEGT. CDR3 length equals 15 residues. The V and J ends lost 4 bases and 5 bases respectively, with 15 bases between them. The CDR3 spells CASSSEQGTYQPQHF. The CDR3 nucleotides read TGTGCCAGCAGTTCCGAACAGGGAACTTATCAGCCCCAGCATTTT.

This chain joins TRBV7-3 and TRBJ1-1, with 8 bases that match TRBD1. Germline lookup yields CDR1 SGHTA and CDR2 FQGTGA. This CDR3 spans 13 amino acids. Trimming at V came to 0 bases and at J to 8 bases, leaving 2 bases not matched to a gene. The CDR3 is CASSLTGDREAFF. CDR3 nucleotide sequence: TGTGCCAGCAGCTTAACGGGGGACAGGGAAGCTTTCTTT.

This clonotype was picked up a small number of times. The chain is built from TRBV5-5 and TRBJ2-7, with 8 bases matching TRBD1. This CDR3 is built from 14 residues. The V and J ends lost 3 bases and 2 bases, in that order; junction bases with no gene match: 4. Germline V CDR1 and CDR2: SGHKS, YYEKEE (reference sequence). The CDR3 reads CASSSGQEPYEQYF. CDR3 coding DNA: TGTGCCAGCAGCTCGGGACAGGAGCCCTACGAGCAGTACTTC. Drawing the rest from reference TRBV5-5 and TRBJ2-7, the complete variable domain is DAGVTQSPTHLIKTRGQQVTLRCSPISGHKSVSWYQQVLGQGPQFIFQYYEKEERGRGNFPDRFSARQFPNYSSELNVNALLLGDSALYLCASSSGQEPYEQYFGPGTRLTVT.

The V call is TRBV12-3 or TRBV12-4, the J call TRBJ2-7; D might be TRBD2 (6 bases). CDR3 length: 12 amino acids. Trimming took 4 bases from V and 3 from J, leaving 7 bases between them. The CDR3 DNA sequence: TGTGCCAGCAGTTGGGACTTCTACGAGCAGTACTTC. Translating it yields CASSWDFYEQYF.

This clonotype was counted between two and nine times. The CDR3 sequence is CASSESPRDTIYF. As DNA, the CDR3 is TGTGCCAGCAGTGAATCGCCCCGGGACACCATATATTTT. The chain uses TRBV25-1 and TRBJ1-3; D is ambiguous. The CDR3 covers 13 residues. V lost 1 base and J 8 bases, leaving 9 bases between the germline ends. Germline V gene data show CDR1 as MGHDK and CDR2 as SYGVNS.

The rearrangement links TRBV12-3 or TRBV12-4 to TRBJ2-1; TRBD1 or TRBD2 may be the D gene (6 bases each). CDR3 length: 18 amino acids. V was shortened by 6 bases and J by 10 bases, with 31 bases between the two germline ends. DNA for the CDR3: TGTGCCAGCAGAAGGGGGGACTCCCTCGTAAACGTGATTAAGGAGCAGTTCTTC. This translates into CASRRGDSLVNVIKEQFF.

The chain links TRBV7-2 to TRBJ2-5; no clear D gene. The length of the CDR3 is 15 residues. Between the trimmed V and J ends, which lost 5 bases and 0 bases, there was a span of 13 bases. Germline loops: CDR1 SGHTA, CDR2 FQGNSA. CDR3 sequence: CASSPQRSYQETQYF. Here the CDR3 DNA reads TGTGCCAGCAGCCCCCAGCGCTCGTACCAAGAGACCCAGTACTTC.

There are many counts of this clonotype. The V gene is TRBV11-1, the J gene TRBJ2-1; TRBD2 agrees at 11 bases. The CDR3 sequence is 15 residues long. The V gene's germline CDR1 is SGHAT and CDR2 FQDESV (reference sequence). With V trimmed by 4 bases and J by 7 bases, 6 bases remained unmatched. For the CDR3, the DNA is TGTGCCAGCAGCTCCGTAGCGGGAGGGGGAAATGAGCAGTTCTTC. Translation: CASSSVAGGGNEQFF.

The table lists this clonotype with many counts. The chain employs TRBV12-3 or TRBV12-4 and TRBJ1-3, with 7 positions matching TRBD1. J gave up 0 bases and V 5 bases, and 7 bases lay outside the gene matches. The CDR3 totals 16 residues. Here the CDR3 DNA reads TGTGCCAGCAGTAAAGGGACAGCGATCTCTGGAAACACCATATATTTT. The encoded protein is CASSKGTAISGNTIYF.

This clonotype showed up just a few times. The chain has TRBV7-2 and TRBJ2-7; 7 bases agree with TRBD1. Unmatched junction bases numbered 5, after V lost 3 bases and J lost 3 bases. Looked up from germline, CDR1 is SGHTA and CDR2 is FQGNSA. CDR3 length: 14 amino acids. CDR3 residues: CASSFRDSLYEQYF. The DNA for the CDR3 is TGTGCCAGCAGCTTTCGGGACAGCCTCTACGAGCAGTACTTC.

This clonotype was recorded a few times. This chain uses TRBV7-2 with TRBJ2-3, with TRBD2 identical over 9 bases. This CDR3 is built from 14 residues. Germline loops: CDR1 SGHTA, CDR2 FQGNSA. Germline trimming cut 4 bases from V and 4 bases from J; bases unmatched to any gene: 3. The CDR3 DNA reads as TGTGCCAGCAGCTCAACTAGCGGGCCAGATACGCAGTATTTT. Encoded protein: CASSSTSGPDTQYF.